This T cell receptor (beta chain) came from a study of cytomegalovirus exposure and HLA in healthy donors. The V end lost 2 bases, the J end lost 8 bases, and 13 bases lay between the germline ends. CDR1 and CDR2 from the germline V gene are SGHVS and FNYEAQ. The CDR3 covers 15 residues. While the first cohort had around 700 subjects, the donors belonged to the separate validation cohort of more than 95 subjects. Clones were read by immunoSEQ multiplex PCR, and TCRdb kept only the in-frame ones, dropping some. This table holds some 180,000 clones, about 89% found once. Sample: PBMCs. This clonotype originated in a man aged 25-45 years in good health and CMV-seropositive. The genes are TRBV7-6 and TRBJ1-6; D possibly corresponds to TRBD1 (5 bases). The CDR3 reads CASSLKGTWDSPLHF. The CDR3 DNA reads as TGTGCCAGCAGCTTAAAGGGGACCTGGGATTCACCCCTCCACTTT.